This T cell receptor (beta chain) appears in the sequencing data of a study of T-cell memory formation after mild COVID-19. Turning to the study itself: TCR clusters were mostly donor specific.

TCRdb reprocessed the 5' RACE reads with MiXCR, giving one entry per CDR3 protein. The table includes under 650,000 distinct CDR3 sequences, around 17% detected once. This CDR3 is built from 15 residues. The V and J ends lost 1 base and 6 bases, in that order; junction bases with no gene match: 9. The germline gives CDR1 SGHVS, CDR2 FQNEAQ. The receptor was isolated from an adult woman who had mild COVID-19 (a few samples of this study predate the infection). Cell type and time point are not known. This chain uses TRBV7-8 with TRBJ2-7; 7 bases map to TRBD2. Sequencing was carried out using PBMCs or a T cell subset sorted from them (not recorded which). In DNA form, the CDR3 reads TGTGCCAGCAGCTTAGTCCGGGGGGACCCAGCCGAGCAGTACTTC. Residues: CASSLVRGDPAEQYF.